This is a list of T cell receptor beta chains from one sample in a study of regulatory T cells in long-lasting Graves disease. Each CDR3 protein is one row after TCRdb ran MiXCR on the multiplex PCR reads. The data show roughly 500,000 distinct CDR3 sequences, less than 25% seen once. The specimen comprised peripheral blood mononuclear cells (PBMCs), sampled when the disease was refractory, from a patient treated with antithyroid drugs. These receptors all stem from a female donor with Graves disease. The conserved cysteine and the conserved F or W are not part of the CDR3 here.

>TRBV15|TRBJ1-1
ATSDRTGRNAF
>TRBV28|TRBJ2-5
ASSSEVREFETQY
>TRBV6-5|TRBJ1-1
ASSYALGGAAF
>TRBV11-2|TRBJ2-2
ASSLALVATGELF
>TRBV11-1|TRBJ2-5
ASSLGSSIQETQY
>TRBV12-3/TRBV12-4|-
ASSYNGEQY
>TRBV6-1|TRBJ2-2
ATTGLAGGLNTGELF
>TRBV12-3/TRBV12-4|TRBJ1-3
ASSLKGPISGNTIY
>TRBV29-1|TRBJ2-5
SVEMGAGETQY
>TRBV27|TRBJ2-7
ASSLRGSGEGRYEQY
>TRBV7-9|TRBJ2-5
ASSFPAGDRETQY
>TRBV29-1|-
SVVQGASNEQF
>TRBV28|TRBJ1-5
ASSFNPGARRPQH
>TRBV20-1|TRBJ2-2
SAWTSGSTGELF
>TRBV10-2|TRBJ2-7
ASSPDRKEQY
>TRBV7-9|TRBJ1-5
ASSLSADPGQPQH
>TRBV9|TRBJ2-1
ASSVRVDLHYNEQF